The entry below gives a single TCR beta chain sequence along with its context. Its antigen is unidentified. V dropped 6 bases and J dropped 2 bases, with 10 bases sitting between them. The CDR3 has 13 residues. CDR1 and CDR2 (germline): MNHEY, SVGAGI. This sample is drawn from a study of OX40 agonist ivuxolimab in advanced cancers. Study-level points and caveats: At 0.1 to 3.0 mg/kg and by week 6, CD4+ and CD8+ T cells in the blood had expanded clonally. In the expanded peripheral T cells, antigen specificity was never determined. There were, on average, more expanded clones in CD8+ T cells than in CD4+.

The protocol was immunoSEQ multiplex PCR, while the TCRdb copy is restricted to in-frame clones and leaves out a portion. The repertoire holds roughly 86,000 clones, with more than 85% as singletons. The sample was CD4+ or CD8+ T cells sorted from blood, taken in a trial of the OX40 agonist ivuxolimab. The sequence derives from an adult with an advanced solid tumor such as melanoma, head and neck, liver or kidney cancer. The rearrangement links TRBV6-5 to TRBJ1-1; the D is unclear. For the CDR3, the DNA is TGTGCCAGCAGCCTACTCTTAAACACTGAAGCTTTCTTT. Its translation: CASSLLLNTEAFF.